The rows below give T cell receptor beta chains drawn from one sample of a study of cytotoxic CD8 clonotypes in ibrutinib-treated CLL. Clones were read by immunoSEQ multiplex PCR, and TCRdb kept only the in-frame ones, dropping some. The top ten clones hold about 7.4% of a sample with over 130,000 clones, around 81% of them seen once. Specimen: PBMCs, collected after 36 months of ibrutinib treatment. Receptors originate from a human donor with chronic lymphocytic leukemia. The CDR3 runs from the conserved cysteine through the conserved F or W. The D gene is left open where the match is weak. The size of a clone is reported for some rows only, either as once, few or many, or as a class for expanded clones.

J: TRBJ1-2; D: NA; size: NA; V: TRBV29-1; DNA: TGCAGCGCCGACCTGGGGAATAATGGCTACACCTTC; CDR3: CSADLGNNGYTF
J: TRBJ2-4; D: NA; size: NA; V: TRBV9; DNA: TGTGCCAGCAGCGTAGCCGGGACGCCTAAAAACATTCAGTACTTC; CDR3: CASSVAGTPKNIQYF
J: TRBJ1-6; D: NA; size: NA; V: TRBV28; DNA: TGTGCCAGCAGTTTAGCTCAGAACTCCTATAATTCACCCCTCCACTTT; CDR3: CASSLAQNSYNSPLHF
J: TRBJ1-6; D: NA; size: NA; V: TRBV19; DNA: TGTGCCGCAGGGGTATTTGGTAATTCACCCCTCCACTTT; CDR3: CAAGVFGNSPLHF
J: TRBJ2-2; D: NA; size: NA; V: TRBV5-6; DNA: TGTGCCAGCAGCTTAGACGCGTCGAACACCGGGGAGCTGTTTTTT; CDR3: CASSLDASNTGELFF
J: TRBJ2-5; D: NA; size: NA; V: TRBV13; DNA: TGTGCCAGCAGGTCCTCGGGGGGCGGCCAAGAGACCCAGTACTTC; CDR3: CASRSSGGGQETQYF
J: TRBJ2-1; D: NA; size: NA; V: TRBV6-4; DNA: TGTGCCAGCAGTTTAGGGGACCCCAATGAGCAGTTCTTC; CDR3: CASSLGDPNEQFF
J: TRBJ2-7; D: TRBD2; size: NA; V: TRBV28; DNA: TGTGCCAGCAGTTTTTCCAGCGGGGAATTGGAGCAGTACTTC; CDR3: CASSFSSGELEQYF
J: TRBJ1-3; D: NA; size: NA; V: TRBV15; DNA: TGTGCCACCAGCTTTCAGACTGGAAACACCATATATTTT; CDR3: CATSFQTGNTIYF
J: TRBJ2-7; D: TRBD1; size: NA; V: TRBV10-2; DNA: TGCGCCAGCCTACCGACAGGGCTCGACGAGCAGTACTTC; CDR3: CASLPTGLDEQYF
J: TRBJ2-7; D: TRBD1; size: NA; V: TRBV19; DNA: TGTGCCAGTAGTATCGGTTGGGACAGCTCCTACGAGCAGTACTTC; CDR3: CASSIGWDSSYEQYF
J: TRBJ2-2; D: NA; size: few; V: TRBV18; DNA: TGTGCCAGCTCAAGTGGGACGAGCGGCGGGGAGCTGTTTTTT; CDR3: CASSSGTSGGELFF
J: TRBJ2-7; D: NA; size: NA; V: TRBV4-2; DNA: TGTGCCAGCAGCCAAGCCTCAGGCCGCTCCTACGAGCAGTACTTC; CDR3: CASSQASGRSYEQYF
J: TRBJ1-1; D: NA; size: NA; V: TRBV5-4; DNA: TGTGCCAGCAGGCCCGGGACATACATGAACACTGAAGCTTTCTTT; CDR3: CASRPGTYMNTEAFF
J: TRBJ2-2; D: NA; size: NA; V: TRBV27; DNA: TGTGCCAGCAGTATCTCCCCGGGGAGTCCACTTAGATTCACCGGGGAGCTGTTTTTT; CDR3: CASSISPGSPLRFTGELFF
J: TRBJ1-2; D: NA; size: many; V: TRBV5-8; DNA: TGTGCCAGCAGCAGGCAGGGGAGTGGAAATGGCTACACCTTC; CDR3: CASSRQGSGNGYTF
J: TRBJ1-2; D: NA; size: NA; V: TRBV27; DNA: TGTGCCAGCAGTCCTTCATCTGGTTGGGGGGGCATTGGCTACACCTTC; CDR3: CASSPSSGWGGIGYTF
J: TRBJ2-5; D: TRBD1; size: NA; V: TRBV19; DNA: TGTGCCAGTAGTCTTCGACAGGGTGGGGGAGAGACCCAGTACTTC; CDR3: CASSLRQGGGETQYF
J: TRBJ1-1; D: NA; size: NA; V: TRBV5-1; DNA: TGCGCCAGCAGCTTAATCAACGGAAACACTGAAGCTTTCTTT; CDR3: CASSLINGNTEAFF
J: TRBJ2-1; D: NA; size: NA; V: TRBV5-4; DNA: TGTGCCAGCAGCCACGGACAGCTGCCCTCCTACAATGAGCAGTTCTTC; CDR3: CASSHGQLPSYNEQFF